These 16 T cell receptor beta chains were all obtained from the same sample, sequenced in a study of technical replicates of blood from a few donors. TCRdb's table, derived via immunoSEQ multiplex PCR, lists solely in-frame clones and lacks some. The repertoire holds roughly 15,000 clones, with about four fifths as singletons. The sequenced sample consisted of PBMCs. All receptors derive from a human donor in good health. Some clones in this sample may be carry-over from other donors' samples.

The chain is built from TRBV6-5 and TRBJ1-1, with 9 bases fitting TRBD1. CDR3 length: 13 amino acids. Germline assignment: CDR1 MNHEY and CDR2 SVGAGI. The ends lost 6 bases at V and 5 bases at J; junction bases unmatched: 4. CDR3 in amino acids: CASSGTGRTEAFF. Here the CDR3 DNA reads TGTGCCAGCAGCGGGACAGGGAGGACTGAAGCTTTCTTT.

This chain links TRBV7-9 with TRBJ2-2, with D uncertain. The germline V and J ends were trimmed by 5 bases and 0 bases, with 19 bases remaining between them. From germline, CDR1 is SEHNR and CDR2 FQNEAQ (reference sequence). The CDR3 is 18 amino acids. The DNA of the CDR3 is TGTGCCAGCAGCCCTCTAGTCTCGGCGCCCCCGAACACCGGGGAGCTGTTTTTT. Its translation: CASSPLVSAPPNTGELFF.

V gene TRBV5-1 combines with J gene TRBJ2-5; TRBD1 might be the D (7 bases). The CDR3 contains 15 residues. V lost 3 bases, J lost 5 bases, and 17 bases lay in between. The germline V gene has CDR1 SGHRS and CDR2 YFSETQ. Here the CDR3 reads CASSSQTGTGETQYF. CDR3 nucleotide sequence: TGCGCCAGCAGCTCCCAGACAGGGACTGGGGAGACCCAGTACTTC.

The J gene is TRBJ2-7, the V gene TRBV4-2; 15 positions agree with TRBD2. Germline CDR1 and CDR2: LGHNA and YNFKEQ. This CDR3 is 20 amino acids long. J gave up 5 bases and V 0 bases, and 14 bases lay outside the gene matches. The CDR3: CASSQDLPRGLAGGLDEQYF. The CDR3 DNA follows: TGTGCCAGCAGCCAAGACCTCCCCCGGGGACTAGCGGGAGGTTTAGACGAGCAGTACTTC.

V gene TRBV9 combines with J gene TRBJ1-1; 8 bases line up with TRBD1. V shed 0 bases, J shed 2 bases, and the junction held 6 bases outside the gene matches. This CDR3 is built from 16 residues. Germline V gives CDR1 SGDLS, CDR2 YYNGEE. CDR3 residues: CASSVEATGVNTEAFF. CDR3 coding DNA: TGTGCCAGCAGCGTAGAGGCGACAGGGGTAAACACTGAAGCTTTCTTT. Complete variable domain (other parts from reference TRBV9 and TRBJ1-1): DSGVTQTPKHLITATGQRVTLRCSPRSGDLSVYWYQQSLDQGLQFLIQYYNGEERAKGNILERFSAQQFPDLHSELNLSSLELGDSALYFCASSVEATGVNTEAFFGQGTRLTVV.

The CDR3 nucleotides read TGTGCCAGCAGCCCGAAACCAACAGGGTACAACTACGAGCAGTACTTC. It specifies CASSPKPTGYNYEQYF. The V gene is TRBV27, the J gene TRBJ2-7; TRBD1 might be the D (6 bases). The CDR3 is made up of 16 amino acids. V lost 6 bases, J lost 3 bases, and 21 bases lay in between. Germline V gene data show CDR1 as MNHEY and CDR2 as SMNVEV (reference sequence).

The chain recombines TRBV15 with TRBJ1-2, with D uncertain. Per germline, CDR1 LNHNV and CDR2 YYDKDF (reference sequence). The germline V and J ends were trimmed by 1 base and 6 bases, with 6 bases remaining between them. The CDR3 length is 12 residues. Written as DNA, the CDR3 is TGTGCCACCAGCAGAGTCGGGAATGGCTACACCTTC. Its protein product is CATSRVGNGYTF.

The CDR3: CASSWTDREETQYF. CDR3 sequence (DNA): TGTGCCAGCAGCTGGACGGACAGGGAAGAGACCCAGTACTTC. The chain links TRBV7-9 to TRBJ2-5; 8 bases agree with TRBD1. Germline CDR1 is SEHNR and CDR2 is FQNEAQ (reference sequence). The CDR3 runs to 14 residues. V shed 4 bases, J shed 3 bases, and the junction held 4 bases outside the gene matches.

The V gene is TRBV6-5, the J gene TRBJ1-2; 7 positions match TRBD1. Trimming took 5 bases from V and 2 from J; bases not matched to a gene: 5. Germline V gene data show CDR1 as MNHEY and CDR2 as SVGAGI. The CDR3 totals 14 residues. The CDR3 reads CASSERGGNYGYTF. CDR3 nucleotides: TGTGCCAGCAGTGAGCGAGGGGGCAACTATGGCTACACCTTC.

The genes are TRBV6-1 and TRBJ2-7; 8 bases fit TRBD2. Germline CDR1 MNHNS, CDR2 SASEGT. J lost 3 bases, V lost 4 bases, and 2 bases had no gene match. This CDR3 has 13 amino acids. CDR3 DNA sequence: TGTGCCAGCAGTGGGACTAGCAACTACGAGCAGTACTTC. This sequence encodes CASSGTSNYEQYF.

The chain uses TRBV7-9 and TRBJ2-2, with D hard to call. The V gene's germline CDR1 is SEHNR and CDR2 FQNEAQ (reference sequence). The CDR3 is 15 amino acids. The ends were cut back, 6 bases at V and 2 bases at J, with 13 bases in the middle. CDR3 loop: CASSPTTRNTGELFF. DNA of the CDR3: TGTGCCAGCAGTCCGACAACCCGTAACACCGGGGAGCTGTTTTTT.

This clone has a single count. The V and J genes are TRBV2 and TRBJ2-7; D is undetermined. The germline CDR1 and CDR2 sequences are SNHLY and FYNNEI. CDR3 length: 16 amino acids. The V and J ends lost 5 bases and 1 base respectively, with 18 bases between them. CDR3 nucleotide sequence: TGTGCCAGCAGTCATTCTATTGTGGCGGTGTCCTACGAGCAGTACTTC. Its protein is CASSHSIVAVSYEQYF.

V and J are TRBV28 and TRBJ2-2; D may be TRBD2 (6 bases). V lost 6 bases, J lost 3 bases, and 11 bases lay in between. The CDR3 totals 14 residues. Per germline, CDR1 MDHEN and CDR2 SYDVKM. The CDR3 reads CASREGPYTGELFF. The CDR3 bases are TGTGCCAGCAGGGAGGGCCCTTACACCGGGGAGCTGTTTTTT. Supplemented by reference TRBV28 and TRBJ2-2, the full variable domain reads DVKVTQSSRYLVKRTGEKVFLECVQDMDHENMFWYRQDPGLGLRLIYFSYDVKMKEKGDIPEGYSVSREKKERFSLILESASTNQTSMYLCASREGPYTGELFFGEGSRLTVL.

Notes on this clone: This sample also contains other DNA sequences that code for the same CDR3. J is TRBJ1-5 and V is TRBV30, with D possibly matching TRBD1 (6 bases). V was clipped by 2 bases and J by 7 bases, with 12 bases between them. The germline gives CDR1 GTSNPN, CDR2 SVGIG (reference sequence). The CDR3 consists of 13 residues. The CDR3 region is CAWSTGPGQPQHF. DNA for the CDR3: TGTGCCTGGAGTACAGGGCCTGGGCAGCCCCAGCATTTT.

This rearrangement joins TRBV9 to TRBJ1-5; 9 bases align to TRBD1. The CDR3 has 15 amino acids. CDR1 and CDR2 from the germline V gene are SGDLS and YYNGEE. The J segment lost 3 bases and the V segment lost 4 bases, leaving 5 bases of the junction unmatched. CDR3: CASSPGQGINQPQHF. The CDR3 nucleotides are TGTGCCAGCAGCCCGGGACAGGGCATCAATCAGCCCCAGCATTTT.

The table lists this clone with a count of one. The rearrangement links TRBV19 to TRBJ2-7, with 13 nucleotides matching TRBD2. The CDR3 has 13 amino acids. V shed 5 bases, J shed 7 bases, and the junction held 2 bases outside the gene matches. Germline V CDR1 and CDR2: LNHDA, SQIVND (reference sequence). CDR3 DNA: TGTGCCAGTAGTCCGGGACTAGCGGGGGAGCAGTACTTC. Its translation is CASSPGLAGEQYF.